Below, 15 T cell receptor beta chains from the same sample are listed, as sequenced in a study of cytomegalovirus exposure and HLA in healthy donors (dated by TCRdb to the late 2010s). Library construction relied on the immunoSEQ multiplex PCR assay. TCRdb mirrors the immuneACCESS table, restricted to in-frame sequences. Some clones are absent from its copies; in checked studies, under half trace to an unresolved V gene, and the reason for the others is unknown. In this sample the table shows 150,000 to 200,000 clones, around 85% of which occur a single time. Jointly, the top ten make up about a sixth of the sample. The specimen was PBMCs. The receptors here all came from a man younger than 35 in good health and CMV-seropositive.

This clone showed up just a few times. This chain joins TRBV11-2 and TRBJ1-1; no clear D. Germline CDR1 and CDR2: SGHAT and FQNNGV. The V end was cut by 2 bases, the J end by 6 bases, with 7 bases between. The CDR3 consists of 12 residues. The CDR3 spells CASSLTIPEAFF. CDR3 bases: TGTGCCAGCAGCTTAACTATCCCTGAAGCTTTCTTT.

In its sample, this clone was seen once. The chain uses TRBV7-2 and TRBJ2-3, with 11 positions matching TRBD2. The CDR3 totals 15 residues. With 5 bases clipped from V and 0 bases from J, the junction kept 1 base outside the gene matches. Germline CDR1 reads SGHTA; CDR2 reads FQGNSA. The CDR3 loop is CASSRTSGSTDTQYF. The CDR3 nucleotides are TGTGCCAGCAGCCGGACTAGCGGGAGCACAGATACGCAGTATTTT.

V and J are TRBV7-3 and TRBJ1-2; D call uncertain. The V end lost 0 bases, the J end lost 10 bases, and 15 bases lay between the germline ends. Germline lookup yields CDR1 SGHTA and CDR2 FQGTGA. This CDR3 spans 14 amino acids. Written as DNA, the CDR3 is TGTGCCAGCAGCTTAACACGAGGCGGCTCGGACTACACCTTC. The encoded protein is CASSLTRGGSDYTF. The full variable domain, with the rest looked up from reference TRBV7-3 and TRBJ1-2, is GAGVSQTPSNKVTEKGKYVELRCDPISGHTALYWYRQSLGQGPEFLIYFQGTGAADDSGLPNDRFFAVRPEGSVSTLKIQRTERGDSAVYLCASSLTRGGSDYTFGSGTRLTVV.

V is TRBV2 and J is TRBJ2-3; D is possibly TRBD2 (5 bases). CDR1 and CDR2 from the germline V gene are SNHLY and FYNNEI. V was pared by 6 bases and J by 2 bases, with 9 bases between. This CDR3 spans 13 amino acids. CDR3 in amino acids: CASRDGITDTQYF. CDR3 nucleotides: TGTGCCAGCAGGGACGGGATCACAGATACGCAGTATTTT.

The chain recombines TRBV7-8 with TRBJ1-1; no clear D. Trimming removed 4 bases at V and 0 bases at J, with 15 bases between. The CDR3 extends over 16 amino acids. Germline CDR1 SGHVS, CDR2 FQNEAQ. DNA for the CDR3: TGTGCCAGCAGCTCGGAGGTCAGCGATATGAACACTGAAGCTTTCTTT. As protein: CASSSEVSDMNTEAFF. Filled out from reference TRBV7-8 and TRBJ1-1, the complete variable domain reads GAGVSQSPRYKVAKRGQDVALRCDPISGHVSLFWYQQALGQGPEFLTYFQNEAQLDKSGLPSDRFFAERPEGSVSTLKIQRTQQEDSAVYLCASSSEVSDMNTEAFFGQGTRLTVV.

The rearrangement uses TRBV5-4 and TRBJ1-4; tentatively, D is TRBD1 (6 bases). Trimming took 7 bases from V and 2 from J, leaving 21 bases between them. This CDR3 has 17 residues. Per the germline V gene, CDR1 is SGHNT and CDR2 is YYREEE (reference sequence). In nucleotides, the CDR3 is TGTGCCAGCCCCGGAAAATACAGGGTAAGTACTAATGAAAAACTGTTTTTT. Translation: CASPGKYRVSTNEKLFF.

The chain links TRBV28 to TRBJ2-7; D call uncertain. Germline-derived CDR1 and CDR2 are MDHEN and SYDVKM. The V end lost 6 bases, the J end lost 3 bases, and 15 bases lay between the germline ends. CDR3 size: 14 residues. The CDR3 sequence: CASSNQPRFYEQYF. The CDR3 DNA follows: TGTGCCAGCAGCAATCAACCGAGATTCTACGAGCAGTACTTC.

This chain connects TRBV4-2 to TRBJ1-5; possibly TRBD1 for D (5 bases). CDR1 and CDR2 from the germline V gene are LGHNA and YNFKEQ. The CDR3 is 18 amino acids. V lost 0 bases, J lost 0 bases, and 15 bases lay in between. The CDR3 DNA reads TGTGCCAGCAGCCAAGATAGGAGTAGGGGTTATAGCAATCAGCCCCAGCATTTT. Translation gives CASSQDRSRGYSNQPQHF.

The genes are TRBV5-8 and TRBJ1-1, with D uncertain. With 0 bases removed from V and 3 bases from J, the gap between germline ends came to 9 bases. This CDR3 comprises 14 residues. The germline CDR1 and CDR2 sequences are SGHTS and YDEGEE. CDR3 protein: CASSLERADTEAFF. CDR3 nucleotide sequence: TGTGCCAGCAGCTTGGAGAGGGCGGACACTGAAGCTTTCTTT. The variable domain in full, with the rest retrieved from reference TRBV5-8 and TRBJ1-1, is EAGVTQSPTHLIKTRGQQATLRCSPISGHTSVYWYQQALGLGLQFLLWYDEGEERNRGNFPPRFSGRQFPNYSSELNVNALELEDSALYLCASSLERADTEAFFGQGTRLTVV.

In this sample, this clone turned up once. The gene calls are TRBV7-3 and TRBJ2-1; 9 bases align to TRBD2. V shed 2 bases, J shed 7 bases, and the junction held 9 bases outside the gene matches. CDR1 and CDR2 (germline): SGHTA, FQGTGA. The CDR3 is 16 residues long. The CDR3 nucleotides read TGTGCCAGCAGCTTACGCGGGGGGGCCCAGGGGAATGAGCAGTTCTTC. Translated: CASSLRGGAQGNEQFF. Full variable domain (remainder filled in from reference TRBV7-3 and TRBJ2-1): GAGVSQTPSNKVTEKGKYVELRCDPISGHTALYWYRQSLGQGPEFLIYFQGTGAADDSGLPNDRFFAVRPEGSVSTLKIQRTERGDSAVYLCASSLRGGAQGNEQFFGPGTRLTVL.

The genes are TRBV7-9 and TRBJ2-3; TRBD2 is a possible D gene (7 bases). CDR1 is SEHNR, CDR2 FQNEAQ, per germline (reference sequence). The ends were cut back, 7 bases at V and 11 bases at J, with 16 bases in the middle. This CDR3 has 12 amino acids. CDR3 loop: CASTTAGARQYF. For the CDR3, the DNA is TGTGCCAGCACCACGGCGGGGGCTCGGCAGTATTTT.

This chain connects TRBV25-1 to TRBJ1-5; 7 bases are shared with TRBD1. This CDR3 is 14 amino acids long. Germline CDR1 MGHDK, CDR2 SYGVNS. Trimming removed 8 bases from V and 7 bases from J; junction bases left unmatched: 11. In DNA, the CDR3 is TGTGCCAGCTCGACAGGGTGGTGGGTCCAGCCCCAGCATTTT. This encodes CASSTGWWVQPQHF.

This clone has only one observation. The chain combines TRBV21-1 with TRBJ2-3; TRBD2 was called by the table and not checked on the DNA. TRBV21-1 is an annotated pseudogene. This CDR3 spans 18 amino acids. The CDR3 nucleotides are TGTGCCAGCAGCAAAAGAGGACTGGAGCGGGGGCGCACAGATACGCAGTATTTT. Residues: CASSKRGLERGRTDTQYF.

The chain couples TRBV9 to TRBJ1-1, with D possibly matching TRBD1 (5 bases). CDR3 length: 13 amino acids. Looked up from germline, CDR1 is SGDLS and CDR2 is YYNGEE. The germline V and J ends were trimmed by 2 bases and 3 bases, with 8 bases remaining between them. CDR3 protein: CASSVDSYTEAFF. As DNA, the CDR3 is TGTGCCAGCAGCGTCGACAGTTACACTGAAGCTTTCTTT.

This clone was seen only once. V is TRBV6-5 and J is TRBJ2-7; D gene unclear. Germline V gene lookup returns CDR1 MNHEY and CDR2 SVGAGI. V dropped 2 bases and J dropped 2 bases, with 7 bases sitting between them. The CDR3 is 13 amino acids. CDR3 region: CASSYASAYEQYF. The DNA of the CDR3 is TGTGCCAGCAGTTACGCGAGCGCCTACGAGCAGTACTTC.